The 5 T cell receptor beta chains given below trace back to one sample, sequenced in a study of tumor-infiltrating lymphocytes in oesophageal squamous cell carcinoma. Each CDR3 protein gets one entry after TCRdb re-called the PCR reads with MiXCR. The repertoire has 9,000 to 13,000 distinct CDR3 sequences, about 60% of them found once; the top ten carry 30% to 35%. Source material: esophageal tumor tissue. The receptors shown here come from a male donor with esophageal squamous cell carcinoma.

The chain uses TRBV11-3 and TRBJ2-2, with 11 bases lining up with TRBD1. The CDR3 sequence is 20 residues long. Trimming at V came to 5 bases and at J to 5 bases, leaving 19 bases not matched to a gene. The germline V gene encodes CDR1 SGHNT and CDR2 YENEEA. The CDR3 DNA follows: TGTGCCAGCAGCCCTAGTCCCATACGCCGGGACAGGGGGTATACCGGGGAGCTGTTTTTT. This gives the protein CASSPSPIRRDRGYTGELFF.

The CDR3 reads CASSLRGQGLSGELFF. As DNA, the CDR3 is TGTGCCAGCAGCTTACGGGGTCAGGGGTTATCCGGGGAGCTGTTTTTT. The chain uses TRBV7-2 and TRBJ2-2, with a possible D match to TRBD1 (6 bases). The CDR3 totals 16 residues. V was trimmed by 2 bases and J by 6 bases, leaving 16 bases between them. Germline V gives CDR1 SGHTA, CDR2 FQGNSA.

V usage is TRBV7-2 and J usage is TRBJ2-1, with 13 bases lining up with TRBD2. The last part of the DNA fits TRBJ2-5 better; the J call may be wrong. Germline CDR1 is SGHTA and CDR2 is FQGNSA. There are 17 residues in the CDR3. CDR3 bases: TGTGCCAGCAGCTTAGGGACTAGCGGGAGAGTGGGAGAGACCCAGTACTTC. This codes for CASSLGTSGRVGETQYF.

Only one count was recorded for this clonotype. The V call is TRBV28, the J call TRBJ2-5, with 12 bases that match TRBD2. The J call is doubtful: the DNA matches TRBJ2-1 better. This CDR3 comprises 16 residues. Germline V CDR1 and CDR2: MDHEN, SYDVKM. The CDR3 loop reads CASSPRLAGVVYEQFF. CDR3 nucleotide sequence: TGTGCCAGCAGTCCCCGACTAGCGGGAGTCGTATACGAGCAGTTCTTC.

This clonotype has just a few counts. V gene TRBV7-8 combines with J gene TRBJ1-1; tentatively, D is TRBD1 (5 bases). CDR3 length: 15 amino acids. Germline CDR1 reads SGHVS; CDR2 reads FQNEAQ. Trimming cost V 4 bases and J 0 bases, with 12 bases left between them. CDR3 sequence (DNA): TGTGCCAGCAGCTCTGCGGGACCCTTGAACACTGAAGCTTTCTTT. As protein: CASSSAGPLNTEAFF. Drawing the rest from reference TRBV7-8 and TRBJ1-1, the complete variable domain is GAGVSQSPRYKVAKRGQDVALRCDPISGHVSLFWYQQALGQGPEFLTYFQNEAQLDKSGLPSDRFFAERPEGSVSTLKIQRTQQEDSAVYLCASSSAGPLNTEAFFGQGTRLTVV.